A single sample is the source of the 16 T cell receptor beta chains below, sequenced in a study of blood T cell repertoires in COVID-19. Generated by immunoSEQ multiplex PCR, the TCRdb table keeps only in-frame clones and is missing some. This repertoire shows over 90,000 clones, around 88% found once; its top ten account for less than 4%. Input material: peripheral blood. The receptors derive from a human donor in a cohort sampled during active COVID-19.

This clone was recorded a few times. The CDR3 coding sequence is TGTGCCAGCAGCCGTTCAGGGGCCCTATCCTACGAGCAGTACTTC. Protein: CASSRSGALSYEQYF. The rearrangement joins TRBV28 to TRBJ2-7, with a possible D match to TRBD1 (6 bases). Trimming pared 6 bases from V and 1 base from J, leaving 16 bases between. The V gene's germline CDR1 is MDHEN and CDR2 SYDVKM. CDR3 length equals 15 residues.

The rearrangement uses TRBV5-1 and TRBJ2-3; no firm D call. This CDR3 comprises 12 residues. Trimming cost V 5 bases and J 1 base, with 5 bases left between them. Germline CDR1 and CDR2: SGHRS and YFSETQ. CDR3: CASRLGTDTQYF. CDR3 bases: TGCGCCAGCAGACTCGGCACAGATACGCAGTATTTT.

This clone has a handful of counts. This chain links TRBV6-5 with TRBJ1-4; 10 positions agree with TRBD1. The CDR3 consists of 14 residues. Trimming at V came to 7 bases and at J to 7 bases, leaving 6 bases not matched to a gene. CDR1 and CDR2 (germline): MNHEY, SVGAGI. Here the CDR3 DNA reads TGTGCCAGCAACAAAGGGGACAGGGGTGAAAAACTGTTTTTT. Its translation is CASNKGDRGEKLFF.

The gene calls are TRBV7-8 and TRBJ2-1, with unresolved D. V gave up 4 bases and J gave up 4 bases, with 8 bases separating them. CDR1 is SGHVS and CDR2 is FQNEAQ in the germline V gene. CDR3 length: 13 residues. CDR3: CASSSDTYNEQFF. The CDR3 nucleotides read TGTGCCAGCAGCTCTGACACTTACAATGAGCAGTTCTTC.

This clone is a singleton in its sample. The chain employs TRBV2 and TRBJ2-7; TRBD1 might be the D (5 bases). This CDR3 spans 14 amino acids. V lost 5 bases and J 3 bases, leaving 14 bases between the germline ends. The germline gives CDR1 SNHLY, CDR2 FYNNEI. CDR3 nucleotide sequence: TGTGCCAGCAGTAAGGGGCGAGGAATCTACGAGCAGTACTTC. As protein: CASSKGRGIYEQYF.

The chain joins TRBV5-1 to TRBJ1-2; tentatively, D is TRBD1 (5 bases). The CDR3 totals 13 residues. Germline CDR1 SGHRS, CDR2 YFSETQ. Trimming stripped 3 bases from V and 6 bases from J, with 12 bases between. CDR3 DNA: TGCGCCAGCAGCTGGGGAGGGGCAGATGGCTACACCTTC. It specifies CASSWGGADGYTF.

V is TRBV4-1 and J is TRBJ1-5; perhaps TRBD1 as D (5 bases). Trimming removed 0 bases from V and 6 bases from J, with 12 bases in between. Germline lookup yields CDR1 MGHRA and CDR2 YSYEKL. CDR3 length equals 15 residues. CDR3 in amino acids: CASSQEGQEFQPQHF. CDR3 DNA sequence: TGCGCCAGCAGCCAAGAGGGGCAGGAGTTTCAGCCCCAGCATTTT.

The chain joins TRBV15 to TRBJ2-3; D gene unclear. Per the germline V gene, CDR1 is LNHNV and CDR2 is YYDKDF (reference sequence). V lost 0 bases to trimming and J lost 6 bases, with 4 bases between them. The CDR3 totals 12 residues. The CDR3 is CATSRDSDTQYF. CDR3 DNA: TGTGCCACCAGCAGAGATAGCGATACGCAGTATTTT. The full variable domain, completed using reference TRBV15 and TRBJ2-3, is DAMVIQNPRYQVTQFGKPVTLSCSQTLNHNVMYWYQQKSSQAPKLLFHYYDKDFNNEADTPDNFQSRRPNTSFCFLDIRSPGLGDTAMYLCATSRDSDTQYFGPGTRLTVL.

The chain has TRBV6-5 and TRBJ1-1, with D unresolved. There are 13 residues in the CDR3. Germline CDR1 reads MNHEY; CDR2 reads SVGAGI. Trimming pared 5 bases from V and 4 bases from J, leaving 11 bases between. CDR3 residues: CASSPSKSTEAFF. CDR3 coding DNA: TGTGCCAGCAGTCCTAGCAAGAGCACTGAAGCTTTCTTT.

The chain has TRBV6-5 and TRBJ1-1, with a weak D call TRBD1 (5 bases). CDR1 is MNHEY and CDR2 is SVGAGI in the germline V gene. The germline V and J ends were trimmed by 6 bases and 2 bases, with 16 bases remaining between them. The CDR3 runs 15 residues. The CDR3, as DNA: TGTGCCAGCAGCTGGTCGGCAGGGTCTAACACTGAAGCTTTCTTT. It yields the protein CASSWSAGSNTEAFF.

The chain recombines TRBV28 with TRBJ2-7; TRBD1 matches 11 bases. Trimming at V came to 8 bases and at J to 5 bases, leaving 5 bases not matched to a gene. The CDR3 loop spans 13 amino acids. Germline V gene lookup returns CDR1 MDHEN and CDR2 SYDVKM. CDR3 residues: CASRDRGGHEQYF. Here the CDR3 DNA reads TGTGCCAGCCGGGACAGGGGGGGTCACGAGCAGTACTTC. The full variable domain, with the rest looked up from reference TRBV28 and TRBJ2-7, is DVKVTQSSRYLVKRTGEKVFLECVQDMDHENMFWYRQDPGLGLRLIYFSYDVKMKEKGDIPEGYSVSREKKERFSLILESASTNQTSMYLCASRDRGGHEQYFGPGTRLTVT.

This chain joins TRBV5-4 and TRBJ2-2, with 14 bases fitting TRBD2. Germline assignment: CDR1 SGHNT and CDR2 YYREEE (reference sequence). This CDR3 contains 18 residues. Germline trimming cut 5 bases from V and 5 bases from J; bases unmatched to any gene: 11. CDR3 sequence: CASRQNRLAGGITGELFF. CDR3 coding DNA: TGTGCCAGCAGACAAAATAGACTAGCGGGAGGGATTACCGGGGAGCTGTTTTTT.

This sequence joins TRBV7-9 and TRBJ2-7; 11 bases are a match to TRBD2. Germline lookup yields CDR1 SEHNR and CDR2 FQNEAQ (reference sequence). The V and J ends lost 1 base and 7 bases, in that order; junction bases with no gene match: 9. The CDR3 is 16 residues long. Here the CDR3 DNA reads TGTGCCAGCAGCTTAGTTTTAGCGGGAGGGCCGGGAGAGCAGTACTTC. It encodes CASSLVLAGGPGEQYF.

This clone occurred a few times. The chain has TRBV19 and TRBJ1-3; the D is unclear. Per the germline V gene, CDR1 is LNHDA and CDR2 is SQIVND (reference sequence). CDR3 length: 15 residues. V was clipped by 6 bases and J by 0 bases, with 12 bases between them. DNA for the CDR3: TGTGCCAGTAGCGCCCAGGTATCCTCTGGAAACACCATATATTTT. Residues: CASSAQVSSGNTIYF.

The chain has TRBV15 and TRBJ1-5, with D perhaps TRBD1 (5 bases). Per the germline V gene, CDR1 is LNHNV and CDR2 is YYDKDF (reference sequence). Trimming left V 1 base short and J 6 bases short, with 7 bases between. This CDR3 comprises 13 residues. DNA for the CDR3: TGTGCCACCAGCAGAGCGGGGGGTCAGCCCCAGCATTTT. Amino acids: CATSRAGGQPQHF.

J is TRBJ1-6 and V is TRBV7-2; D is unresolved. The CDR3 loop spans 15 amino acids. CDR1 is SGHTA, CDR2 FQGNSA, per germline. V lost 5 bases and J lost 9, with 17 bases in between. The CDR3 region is CASSNTEMASSPLHF. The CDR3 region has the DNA TGTGCCAGCAGCAACACGGAGATGGCAAGTTCACCCCTCCACTTT.